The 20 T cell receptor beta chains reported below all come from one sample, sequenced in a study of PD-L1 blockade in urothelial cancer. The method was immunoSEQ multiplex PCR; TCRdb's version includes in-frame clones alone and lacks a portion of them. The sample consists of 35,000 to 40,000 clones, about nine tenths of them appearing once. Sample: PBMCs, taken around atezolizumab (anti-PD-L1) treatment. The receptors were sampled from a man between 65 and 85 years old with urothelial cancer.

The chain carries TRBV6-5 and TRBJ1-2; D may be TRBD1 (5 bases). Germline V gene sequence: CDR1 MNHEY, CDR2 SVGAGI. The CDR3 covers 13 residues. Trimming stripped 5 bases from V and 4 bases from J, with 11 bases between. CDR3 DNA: TGTGCCAGCAGTCAGGGTTTCCGCTATGGCTACACCTTC. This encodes CASSQGFRYGYTF.

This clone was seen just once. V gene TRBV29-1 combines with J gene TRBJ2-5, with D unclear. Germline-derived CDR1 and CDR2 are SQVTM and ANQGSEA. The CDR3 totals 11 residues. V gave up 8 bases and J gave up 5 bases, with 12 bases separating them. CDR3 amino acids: CSLYSGETQYF. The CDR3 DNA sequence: TGCAGCCTCTACTCCGGGGAGACCCAGTACTTC.

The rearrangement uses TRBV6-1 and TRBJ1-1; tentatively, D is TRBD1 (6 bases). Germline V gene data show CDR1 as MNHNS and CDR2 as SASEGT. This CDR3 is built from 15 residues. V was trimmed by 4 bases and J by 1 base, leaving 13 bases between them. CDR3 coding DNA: TGTGCCAGCAGTGTGGAGGCCAGGGGGAACACTGAAGCTTTCTTT. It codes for CASSVEARGNTEAFF.

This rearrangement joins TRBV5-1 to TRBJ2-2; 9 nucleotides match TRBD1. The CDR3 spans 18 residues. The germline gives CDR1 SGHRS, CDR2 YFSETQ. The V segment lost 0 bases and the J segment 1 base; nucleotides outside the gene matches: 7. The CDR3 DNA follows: TGCGCCAGCAGCTTGGGGTACAGGGGGCTTAGGAACACCGGGGAGCTGTTTTTT. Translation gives CASSLGYRGLRNTGELFF.

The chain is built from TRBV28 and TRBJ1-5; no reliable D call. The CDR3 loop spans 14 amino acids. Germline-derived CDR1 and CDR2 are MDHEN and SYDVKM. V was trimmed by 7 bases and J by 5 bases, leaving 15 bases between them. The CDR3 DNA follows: TGTGCCAGCACGCCCCTAAACTATCATCAGCCCCAGCATTTT. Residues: CASTPLNYHQPQHF. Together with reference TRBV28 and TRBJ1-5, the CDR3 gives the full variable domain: DVKVTQSSRYLVKRTGEKVFLECVQDMDHENMFWYRQDPGLGLRLIYFSYDVKMKEKGDIPEGYSVSREKKERFSLILESASTNQTSMYLCASTPLNYHQPQHFGDGTRLSIL.

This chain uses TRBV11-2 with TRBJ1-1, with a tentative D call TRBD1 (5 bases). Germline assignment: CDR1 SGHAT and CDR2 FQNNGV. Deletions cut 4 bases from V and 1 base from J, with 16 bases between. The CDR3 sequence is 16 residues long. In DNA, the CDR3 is TGTGCCAGCAGCTCGGGGGTTTTAAGGGGGAACACTGAAGCTTTCTTT. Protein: CASSSGVLRGNTEAFF. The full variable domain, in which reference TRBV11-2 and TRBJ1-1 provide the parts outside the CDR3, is EAGVAQSPRYKIIEKRQSVAFWCNPISGHATLYWYQQILGQGPKLLIQFQNNGVVDDSQLPKDRFSAERLKGVDSTLKIQPAKLEDSAVYLCASSSGVLRGNTEAFFGQGTRLTVV.

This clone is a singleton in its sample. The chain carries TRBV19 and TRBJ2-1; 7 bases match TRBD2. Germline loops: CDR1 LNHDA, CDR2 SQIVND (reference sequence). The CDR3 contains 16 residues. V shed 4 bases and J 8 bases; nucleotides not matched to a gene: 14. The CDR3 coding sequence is TGTGCCAGTAGTAGAGGGAGCGGGACTTCAATTGATGAGCAGTTCTTC. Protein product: CASSRGSGTSIDEQFF.

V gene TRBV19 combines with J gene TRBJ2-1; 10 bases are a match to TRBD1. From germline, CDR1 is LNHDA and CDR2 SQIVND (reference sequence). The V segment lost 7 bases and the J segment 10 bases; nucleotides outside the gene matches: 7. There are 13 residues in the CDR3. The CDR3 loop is CASTRDRGKEQFF. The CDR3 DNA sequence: TGTGCCAGTACCCGGGACAGGGGAAAGGAGCAGTTCTTC.

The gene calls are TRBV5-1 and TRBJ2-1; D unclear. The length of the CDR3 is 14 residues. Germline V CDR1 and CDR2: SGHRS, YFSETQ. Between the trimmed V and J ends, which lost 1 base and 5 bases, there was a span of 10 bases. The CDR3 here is CASSLRFPDNEQFF. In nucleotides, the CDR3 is TGCGCCAGCAGCTTGAGATTCCCGGACAATGAGCAGTTCTTC. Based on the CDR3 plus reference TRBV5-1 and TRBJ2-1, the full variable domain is KAGVTQTPRYLIKTRGQQVTLSCSPISGHRSVSWYQQTPGQGLQFLFEYFSETQRNKGNFPGRFSGRQFSNSRSEMNVSTLELGDSALYLCASSLRFPDNEQFFGPGTRLTVL.

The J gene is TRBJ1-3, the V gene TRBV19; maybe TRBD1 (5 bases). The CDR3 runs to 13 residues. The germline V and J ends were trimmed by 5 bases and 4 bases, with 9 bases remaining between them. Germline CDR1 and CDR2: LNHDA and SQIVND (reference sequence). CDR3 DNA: TGTGCCAGTAGTGTGGACAACGGAAACACCATATATTTT. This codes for CASSVDNGNTIYF.

As DNA, the CDR3 is TGTGCCAGCAGGAAGTGGGGCGGGACGGGCGGGGAGCTGTTTTTT. Translating gives CASRKWGGTGGELFF. V gene TRBV28 combines with J gene TRBJ2-2, with D possibly matching TRBD2 (6 bases). CDR1 and CDR2 (germline): MDHEN, SYDVKM. The CDR3 has 15 residues. Trimming removed 6 bases at V and 7 bases at J, with 18 bases between. Using reference TRBV28 and TRBJ2-2 for the parts outside the CDR3, the full variable domain is DVKVTQSSRYLVKRTGEKVFLECVQDMDHENMFWYRQDPGLGLRLIYFSYDVKMKEKGDIPEGYSVSREKKERFSLILESASTNQTSMYLCASRKWGGTGGELFFGEGSRLTVL.

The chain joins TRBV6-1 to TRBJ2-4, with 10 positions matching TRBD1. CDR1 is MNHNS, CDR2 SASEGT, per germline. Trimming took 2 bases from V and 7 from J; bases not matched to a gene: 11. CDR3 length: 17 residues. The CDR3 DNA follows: TGTGCCAGCAGTGAACTCGTGGGACAGGGGAGATCTAACATTCAGTACTTC. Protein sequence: CASSELVGQGRSNIQYF.

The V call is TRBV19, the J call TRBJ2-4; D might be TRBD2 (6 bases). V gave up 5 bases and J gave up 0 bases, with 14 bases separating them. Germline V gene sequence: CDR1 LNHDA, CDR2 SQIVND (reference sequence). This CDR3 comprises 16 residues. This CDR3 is CASSPRDGLAKNIQYF. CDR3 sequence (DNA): TGTGCCAGTAGTCCGCGGGACGGTCTAGCCAAAAACATTCAGTACTTC.

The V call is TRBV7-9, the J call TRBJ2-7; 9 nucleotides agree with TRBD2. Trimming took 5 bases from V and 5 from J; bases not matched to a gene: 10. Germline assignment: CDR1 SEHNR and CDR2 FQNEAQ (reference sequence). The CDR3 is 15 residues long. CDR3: CASSRGGLASNEQYF. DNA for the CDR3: TGTGCCAGCAGCCGAGGCGGACTAGCGTCCAACGAGCAGTACTTC. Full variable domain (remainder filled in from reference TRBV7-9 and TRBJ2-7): DTGVSQNPRHKITKRGQNVTFRCDPISEHNRLYWYRQTLGQGPEFLTYFQNEAQLEKSRLLSDRFSAERPKGSFSTLEIQRTEQGDSAMYLCASSRGGLASNEQYFGPGTRLTVT.

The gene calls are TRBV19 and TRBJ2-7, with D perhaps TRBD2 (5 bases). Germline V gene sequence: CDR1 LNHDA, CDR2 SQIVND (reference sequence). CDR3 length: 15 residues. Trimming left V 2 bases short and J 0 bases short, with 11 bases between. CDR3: CASSILRGRSYEQYF. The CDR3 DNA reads TGTGCCAGTAGTATACTCCGCGGGCGCTCCTACGAGCAGTACTTC.

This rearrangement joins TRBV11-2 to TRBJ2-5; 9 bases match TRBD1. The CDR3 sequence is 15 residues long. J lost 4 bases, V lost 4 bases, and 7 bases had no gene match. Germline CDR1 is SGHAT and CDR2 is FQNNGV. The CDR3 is CASSSGDRVGETQYF. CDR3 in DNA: TGTGCCAGCAGCTCCGGGGACAGGGTGGGAGAGACCCAGTACTTC.

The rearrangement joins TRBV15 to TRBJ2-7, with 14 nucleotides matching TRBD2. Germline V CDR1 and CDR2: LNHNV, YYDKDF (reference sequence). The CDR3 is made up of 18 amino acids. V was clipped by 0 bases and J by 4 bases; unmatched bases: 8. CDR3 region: CATSRDTPTSGRAYEQYF. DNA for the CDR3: TGTGCCACCAGCAGAGACACGCCGACTAGCGGGAGGGCGTACGAGCAGTACTTC.

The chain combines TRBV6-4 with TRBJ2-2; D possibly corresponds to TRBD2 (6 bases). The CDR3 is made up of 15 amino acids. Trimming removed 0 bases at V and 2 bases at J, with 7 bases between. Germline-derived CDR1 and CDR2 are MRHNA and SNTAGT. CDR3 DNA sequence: TGTGCCAGCAGTGACTCTAGCGGAAACACCGGGGAGCTGTTTTTT. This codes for CASSDSSGNTGELFF.

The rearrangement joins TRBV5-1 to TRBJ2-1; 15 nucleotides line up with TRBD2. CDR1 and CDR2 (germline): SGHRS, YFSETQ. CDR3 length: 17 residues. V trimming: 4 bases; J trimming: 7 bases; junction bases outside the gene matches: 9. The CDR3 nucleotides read TGCGCCAGCAGCCCAACCGGACTAGCGGGAGGGGGGAATGAGCAGTTCTTC. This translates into CASSPTGLAGGGNEQFF.

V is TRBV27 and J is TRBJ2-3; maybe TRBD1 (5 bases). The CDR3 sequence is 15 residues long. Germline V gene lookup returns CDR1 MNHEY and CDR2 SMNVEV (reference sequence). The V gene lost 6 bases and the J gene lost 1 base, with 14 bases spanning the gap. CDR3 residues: CASSKDRIRTDTQYF. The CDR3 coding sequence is TGTGCCAGCAGCAAAGACAGAATCCGCACAGATACGCAGTATTTT.